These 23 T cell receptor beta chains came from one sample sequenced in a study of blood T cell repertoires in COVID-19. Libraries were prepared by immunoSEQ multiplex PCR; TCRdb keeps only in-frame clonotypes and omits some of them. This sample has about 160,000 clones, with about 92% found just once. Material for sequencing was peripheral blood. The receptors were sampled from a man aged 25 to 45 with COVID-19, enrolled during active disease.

CDR3 DNA sequence: TGTGCCAGCAGCCTGAACAGGGAAAACGCTTTCTTT. Translating it yields CASSLNRENAFF. This sequence joins TRBV7-2 and TRBJ1-1, with TRBD1 as a possible D gene (6 bases). The V gene's germline CDR1 is SGHTA and CDR2 FQGNSA. The CDR3 has 12 residues. V dropped 5 bases and J dropped 11 bases, with 15 bases sitting between them.

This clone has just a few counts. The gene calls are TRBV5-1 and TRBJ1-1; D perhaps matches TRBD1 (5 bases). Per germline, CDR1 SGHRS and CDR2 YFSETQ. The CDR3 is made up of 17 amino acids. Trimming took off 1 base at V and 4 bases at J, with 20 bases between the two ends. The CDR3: CASSLPRREVRVTEAFF. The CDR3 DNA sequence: TGCGCCAGCAGCTTGCCCCGACGGGAGGTCAGGGTCACTGAAGCTTTCTTT. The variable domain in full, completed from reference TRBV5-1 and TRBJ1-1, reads KAGVTQTPRYLIKTRGQQVTLSCSPISGHRSVSWYQQTPGQGLQFLFEYFSETQRNKGNFPGRFSGRQFSNSRSEMNVSTLELGDSALYLCASSLPRREVRVTEAFFGQGTRLTVV.

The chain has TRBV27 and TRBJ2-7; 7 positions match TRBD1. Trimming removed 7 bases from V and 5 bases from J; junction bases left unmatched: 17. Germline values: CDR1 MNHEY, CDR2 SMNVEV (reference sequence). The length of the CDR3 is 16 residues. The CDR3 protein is CASIIAEQGIGHEQYF. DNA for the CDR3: TGTGCCAGCATCATAGCCGAACAGGGGATCGGCCACGAGCAGTACTTC.

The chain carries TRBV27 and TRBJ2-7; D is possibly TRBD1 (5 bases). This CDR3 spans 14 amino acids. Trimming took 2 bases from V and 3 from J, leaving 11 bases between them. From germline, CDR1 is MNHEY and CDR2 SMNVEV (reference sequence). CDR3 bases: TGTGCCAGCAGTTTAAGAGACAGTAACTACGAGCAGTACTTC. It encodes CASSLRDSNYEQYF.

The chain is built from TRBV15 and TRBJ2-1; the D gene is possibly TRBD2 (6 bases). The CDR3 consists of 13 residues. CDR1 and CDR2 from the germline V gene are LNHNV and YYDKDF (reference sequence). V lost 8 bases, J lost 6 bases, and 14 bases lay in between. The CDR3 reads CATGTRMRNEQFF. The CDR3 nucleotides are TGTGCCACCGGGACTCGTATGCGCAATGAGCAGTTCTTC.

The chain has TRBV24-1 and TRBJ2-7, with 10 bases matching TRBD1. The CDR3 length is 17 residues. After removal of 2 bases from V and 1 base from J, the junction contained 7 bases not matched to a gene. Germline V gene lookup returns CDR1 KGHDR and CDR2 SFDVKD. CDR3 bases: TGTGCCACCAGTGATTCGGCTGACAGGGGGCCATCCTACGAGCAGTACTTC. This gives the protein CATSDSADRGPSYEQYF.

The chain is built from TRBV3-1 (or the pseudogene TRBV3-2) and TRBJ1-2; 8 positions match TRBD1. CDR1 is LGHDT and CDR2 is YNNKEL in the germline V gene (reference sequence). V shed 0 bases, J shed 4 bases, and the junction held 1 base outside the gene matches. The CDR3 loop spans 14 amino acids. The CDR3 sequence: CASSQEQGAYGYTF. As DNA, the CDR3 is TGTGCCAGCAGCCAAGAGCAGGGGGCCTATGGCTACACCTTC.

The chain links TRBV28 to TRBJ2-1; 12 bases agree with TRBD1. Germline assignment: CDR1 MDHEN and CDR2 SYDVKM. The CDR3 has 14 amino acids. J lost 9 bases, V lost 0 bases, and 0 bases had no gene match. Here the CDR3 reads CASSLWGQGAEQFF. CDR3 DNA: TGTGCCAGCAGTTTATGGGGACAGGGGGCTGAGCAGTTCTTC.

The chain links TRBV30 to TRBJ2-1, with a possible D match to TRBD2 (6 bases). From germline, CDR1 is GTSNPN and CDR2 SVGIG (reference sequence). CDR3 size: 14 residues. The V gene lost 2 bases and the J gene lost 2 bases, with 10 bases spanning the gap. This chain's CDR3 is CAWSSSGAYNEQFF. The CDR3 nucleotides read TGTGCCTGGAGTTCGTCGGGAGCCTACAATGAGCAGTTCTTC.

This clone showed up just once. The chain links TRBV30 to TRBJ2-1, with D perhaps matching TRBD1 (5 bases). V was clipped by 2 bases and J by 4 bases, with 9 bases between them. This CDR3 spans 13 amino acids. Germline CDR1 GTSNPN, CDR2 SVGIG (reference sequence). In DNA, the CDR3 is TGTGCCTGGAGTTTTGACAGTTACAATGAGCAGTTCTTC. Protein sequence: CAWSFDSYNEQFF.

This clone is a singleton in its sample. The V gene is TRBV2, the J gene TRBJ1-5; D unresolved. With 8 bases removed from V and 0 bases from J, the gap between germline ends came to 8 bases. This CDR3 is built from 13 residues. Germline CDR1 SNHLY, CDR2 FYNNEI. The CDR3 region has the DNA TGTGCCAGCCAGGACTATAGCAATCAGCCCCAGCATTTT. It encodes CASQDYSNQPQHF.

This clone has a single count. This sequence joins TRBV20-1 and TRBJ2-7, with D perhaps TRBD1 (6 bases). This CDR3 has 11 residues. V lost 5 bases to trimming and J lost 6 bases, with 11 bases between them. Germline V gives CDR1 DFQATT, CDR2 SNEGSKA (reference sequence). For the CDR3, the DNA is TGCAGTGCTGATACAGGGCGCGAGCAGTACTTC. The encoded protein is CSADTGREQYF.

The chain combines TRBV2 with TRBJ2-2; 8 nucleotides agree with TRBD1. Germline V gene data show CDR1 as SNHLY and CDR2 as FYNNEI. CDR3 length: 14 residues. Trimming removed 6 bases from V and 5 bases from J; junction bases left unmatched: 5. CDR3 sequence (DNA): TGTGCCAGCAGCGCCCGGACAGGGACCGGGGAGCTGTTTTTT. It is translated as CASSARTGTGELFF.

CDR3 bases: TGTGCCAGTAGTATTAAGGGGGCCTACGAGCAGTACTTC. Translated: CASSIKGAYEQYF. The chain links TRBV19 to TRBJ2-7; perhaps TRBD1 as D (6 bases). In germline, CDR1 is LNHDA, CDR2 SQIVND (reference sequence). CDR3 length equals 13 residues. V gave up 3 bases and J gave up 2 bases, with 8 bases separating them. Variable domain in full (rest from reference TRBV19 and TRBJ2-7): DGGITQSPKYLFRKEGQNVTLSCEQNLNHDAMYWYRQDPGQGLRLIYYSQIVNDFQKGDIAEGYSVSREKKESFPLTVTSAQKNPTAFYLCASSIKGAYEQYFGPGTRLTVT.

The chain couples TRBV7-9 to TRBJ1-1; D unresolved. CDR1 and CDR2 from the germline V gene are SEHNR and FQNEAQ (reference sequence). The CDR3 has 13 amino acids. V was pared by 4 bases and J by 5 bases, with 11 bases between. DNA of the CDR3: TGTGCCAGCAGCTCCGCCTTTACTACTGAAGCTTTCTTT. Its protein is CASSSAFTTEAFF.

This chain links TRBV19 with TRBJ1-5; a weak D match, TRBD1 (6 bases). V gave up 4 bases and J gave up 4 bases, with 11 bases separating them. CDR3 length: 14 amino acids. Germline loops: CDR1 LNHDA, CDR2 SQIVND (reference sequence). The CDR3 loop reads CASSTRTANQPQHF. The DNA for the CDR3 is TGTGCCAGTAGTACCCGGACAGCTAATCAGCCCCAGCATTTT.

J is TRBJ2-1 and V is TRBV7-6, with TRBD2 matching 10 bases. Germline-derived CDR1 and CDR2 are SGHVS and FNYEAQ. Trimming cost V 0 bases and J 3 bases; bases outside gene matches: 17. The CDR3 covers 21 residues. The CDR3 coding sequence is TGTGCCAGCAGCTTAGCAGTTCCGTTTAGTGTCGGGACTAGCGTCTACAATGAGCAGTTCTTC. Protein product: CASSLAVPFSVGTSVYNEQFF.

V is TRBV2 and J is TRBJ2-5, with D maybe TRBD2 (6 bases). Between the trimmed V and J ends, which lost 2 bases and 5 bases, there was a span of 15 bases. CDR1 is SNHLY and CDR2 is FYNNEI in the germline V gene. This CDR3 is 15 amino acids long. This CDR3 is CASSEKRVGGETQYF. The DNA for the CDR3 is TGTGCCAGCAGTGAAAAGCGGGTGGGGGGTGAGACCCAGTACTTC.

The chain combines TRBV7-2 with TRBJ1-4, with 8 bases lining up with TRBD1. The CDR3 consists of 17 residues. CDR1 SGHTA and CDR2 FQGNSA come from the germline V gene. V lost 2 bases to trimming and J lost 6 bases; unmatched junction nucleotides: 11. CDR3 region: CASSLLPNRGADEKLFF. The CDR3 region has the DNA TGTGCCAGCAGCTTACTCCCTAACAGGGGGGCGGATGAAAAACTGTTTTTT.

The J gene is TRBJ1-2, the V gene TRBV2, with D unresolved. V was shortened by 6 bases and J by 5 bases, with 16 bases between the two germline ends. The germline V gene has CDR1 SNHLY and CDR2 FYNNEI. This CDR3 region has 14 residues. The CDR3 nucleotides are TGTGCCAGCAGCGACACGGCCGATCCTTATGGCTACACCTTC. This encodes CASSDTADPYGYTF.

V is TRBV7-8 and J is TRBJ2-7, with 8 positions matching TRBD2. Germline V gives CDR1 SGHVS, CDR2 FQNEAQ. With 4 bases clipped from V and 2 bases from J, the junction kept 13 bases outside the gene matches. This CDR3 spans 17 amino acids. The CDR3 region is CASSSMTISGTTYEQYF. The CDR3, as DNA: TGTGCCAGCAGCTCAATGACTATTAGCGGGACAACCTACGAGCAGTACTTC.

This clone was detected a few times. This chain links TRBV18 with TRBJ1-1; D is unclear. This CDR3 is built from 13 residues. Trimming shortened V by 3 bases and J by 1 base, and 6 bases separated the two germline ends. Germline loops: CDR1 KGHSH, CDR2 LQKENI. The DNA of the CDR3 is TGTGCCAGCTCACCGACTTCGAACACTGAAGCTTTCTTT. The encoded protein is CASSPTSNTEAFF.

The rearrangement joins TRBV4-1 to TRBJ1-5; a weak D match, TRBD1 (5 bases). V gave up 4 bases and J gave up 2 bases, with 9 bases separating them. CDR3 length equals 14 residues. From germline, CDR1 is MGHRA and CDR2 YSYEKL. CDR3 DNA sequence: TGCGCCAGCAGCCCTGGCAGGGGCAATCAGCCCCAGCATTTT. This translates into CASSPGRGNQPQHF.